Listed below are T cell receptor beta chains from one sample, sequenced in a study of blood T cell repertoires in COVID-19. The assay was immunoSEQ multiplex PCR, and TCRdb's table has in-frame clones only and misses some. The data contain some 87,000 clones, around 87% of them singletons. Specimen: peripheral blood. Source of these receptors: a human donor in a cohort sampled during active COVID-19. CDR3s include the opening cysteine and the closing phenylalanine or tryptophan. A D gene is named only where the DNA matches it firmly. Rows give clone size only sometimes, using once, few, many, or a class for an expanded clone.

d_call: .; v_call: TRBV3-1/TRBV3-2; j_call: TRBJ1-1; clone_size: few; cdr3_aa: CASSSTGMNTEAFF; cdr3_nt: TGTGCCAGCAGCTCAACAGGGATGAACACTGAAGCTTTCTTT
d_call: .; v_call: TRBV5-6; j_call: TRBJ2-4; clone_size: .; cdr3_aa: CASSSGEAKNIQYF; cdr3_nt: TGTGCCAGCAGCTCTGGAGAGGCCAAAAACATTCAGTACTTC
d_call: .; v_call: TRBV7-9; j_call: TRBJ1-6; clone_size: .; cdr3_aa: CASSPDWGQGNSPLHF; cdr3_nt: TGTGCCAGCAGCCCTGATTGGGGGCAGGGTAATTCACCCCTCCACTTT
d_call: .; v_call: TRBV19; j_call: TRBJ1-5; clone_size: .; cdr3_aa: CASSILTANQPQHF; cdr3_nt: TGTGCCAGTAGTATACTCACAGCCAATCAGCCCCAGCATTTT
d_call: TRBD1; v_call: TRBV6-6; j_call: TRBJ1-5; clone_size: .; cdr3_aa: CASSPGPGTGSHRQPQHF; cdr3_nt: TGTGCCAGCAGTCCGGGTCCCGGGACAGGGTCCCATCGTCAGCCCCAGCATTTT
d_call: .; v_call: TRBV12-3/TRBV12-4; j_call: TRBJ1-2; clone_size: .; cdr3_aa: CASSLDGTWGYTF; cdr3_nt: TGTGCCAGCAGTTTAGATGGGACTTGGGGCTACACCTTC
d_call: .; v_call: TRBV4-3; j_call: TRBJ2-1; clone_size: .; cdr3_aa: CASSLGWGESTGEQFF; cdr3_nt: TGCGCCAGCAGCCTCGGATGGGGCGAGTCTACAGGTGAGCAGTTCTTC
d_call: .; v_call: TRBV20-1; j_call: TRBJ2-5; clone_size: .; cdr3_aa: CSADRQETQYF; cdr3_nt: TGCAGTGCTGACAGGCAAGAGACCCAGTACTTC
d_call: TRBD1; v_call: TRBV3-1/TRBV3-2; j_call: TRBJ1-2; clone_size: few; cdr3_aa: CASSPSTGGNGYTF; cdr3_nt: TGTGCCAGCAGCCCGTCGACAGGGGGCAATGGCTACACCTTC
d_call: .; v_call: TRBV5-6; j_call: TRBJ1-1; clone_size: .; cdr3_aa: CASSLVGLRRVAENTEAFF; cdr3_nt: TGTGCCAGCAGCTTGGTAGGTCTGCGCCGAGTAGCGGAGAACACTGAAGCTTTCTTT
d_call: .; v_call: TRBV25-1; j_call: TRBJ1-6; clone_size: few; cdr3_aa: CASSVGSSYNSPLHF; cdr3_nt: TGTGCCAGCAGTGTTGGGAGCTCCTATAATTCACCCCTCCACTTT
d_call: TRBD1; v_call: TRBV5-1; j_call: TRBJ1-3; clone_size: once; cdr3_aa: CASSLQGGVGNTIYF; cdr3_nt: TGCGCCAGCAGCTTGCAGGGGGGTGTTGGAAACACCATATATTTT
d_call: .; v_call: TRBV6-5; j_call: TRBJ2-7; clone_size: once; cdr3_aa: CASSEGMAYEQYF; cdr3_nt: TGTGCCAGCAGCGAGGGAATGGCCTACGAGCAGTACTTC
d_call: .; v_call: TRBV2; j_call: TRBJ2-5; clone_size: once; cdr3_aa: CASSESTLGTQYF; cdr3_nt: TGTGCCAGCAGTGAATCTACGCTCGGGACCCAGTACTTC
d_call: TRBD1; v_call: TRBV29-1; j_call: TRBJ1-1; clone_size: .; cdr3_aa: CSAGQGAGGNTEAFF; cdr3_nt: TGCAGCGCCGGACAGGGGGCAGGTGGGAACACTGAAGCTTTCTTT
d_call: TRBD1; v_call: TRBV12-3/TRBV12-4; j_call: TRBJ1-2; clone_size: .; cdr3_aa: CASSTQGSYGYTF; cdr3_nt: TGTGCCAGCAGCACACAGGGGAGCTATGGCTACACCTTC
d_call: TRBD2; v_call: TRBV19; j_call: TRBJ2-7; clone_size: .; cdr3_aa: CASSIIPSGGTSEQYF; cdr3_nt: TGTGCCAGTAGTATAATCCCCAGCGGGGGAACTTCCGAGCAGTACTTC
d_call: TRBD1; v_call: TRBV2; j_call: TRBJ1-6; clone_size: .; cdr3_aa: CASKGDSALYNSPLHF; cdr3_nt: TGTGCCAGCAAAGGGGACAGTGCCCTTTATAATTCACCCCTCCACTTT
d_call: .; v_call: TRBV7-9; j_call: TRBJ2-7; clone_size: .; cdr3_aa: CASSIGQTYEQYF; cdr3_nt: TGTGCCAGCAGCATTGGACAGACCTACGAGCAGTACTTC
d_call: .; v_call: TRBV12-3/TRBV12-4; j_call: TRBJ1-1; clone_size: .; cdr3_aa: CASGPRVNTEAFF; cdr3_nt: TGTGCCAGCGGTCCACGGGTGAACACTGAAGCTTTCTTT
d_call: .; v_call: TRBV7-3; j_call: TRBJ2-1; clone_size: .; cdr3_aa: CASSPGIGPRDYNEQFF; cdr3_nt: TGTGCCAGCAGCCCTGGGATCGGCCCCCGGGATTACAATGAGCAGTTCTTC
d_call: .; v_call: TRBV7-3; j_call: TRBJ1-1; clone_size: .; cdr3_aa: CASSPRTENMNTEAFF; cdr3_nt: TGTGCCAGCAGCCCACGGACAGAAAACATGAACACTGAAGCTTTCTTT
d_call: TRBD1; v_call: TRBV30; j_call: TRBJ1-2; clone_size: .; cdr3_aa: CAWSVDRGLYGYTF; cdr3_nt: TGTGCCTGGAGTGTGGACAGGGGGCTCTATGGCTACACCTTC
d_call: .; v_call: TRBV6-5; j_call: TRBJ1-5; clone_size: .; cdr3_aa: CASSYSWSSSNQPQHF; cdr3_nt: TGTGCCAGCAGTTACTCGTGGAGTTCTAGCAATCAGCCCCAGCATTTT
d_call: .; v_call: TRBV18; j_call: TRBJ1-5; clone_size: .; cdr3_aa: CASSPNRDNNQPQHF; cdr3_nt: TGTGCCAGCTCACCCAACAGGGATAACAATCAGCCCCAGCATTTT
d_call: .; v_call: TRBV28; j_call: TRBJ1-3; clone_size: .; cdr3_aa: CASSPDRSSGNTIYF; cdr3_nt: TGTGCCAGCAGCCCCGACAGGAGCTCTGGAAACACCATATATTTT
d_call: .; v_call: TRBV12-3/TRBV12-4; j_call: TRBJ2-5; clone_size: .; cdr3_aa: CASSFGQTQYF; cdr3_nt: TGTGCCAGCAGTTTTGGGCAGACCCAGTACTTC
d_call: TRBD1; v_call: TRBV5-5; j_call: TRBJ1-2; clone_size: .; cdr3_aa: CASSRDRGVYGYTF; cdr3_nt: TGTGCCAGCAGCCGGGACAGGGGCGTCTATGGCTACACCTTC
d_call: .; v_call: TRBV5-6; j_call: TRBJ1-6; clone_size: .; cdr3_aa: CASILGSRTDNSPLHF; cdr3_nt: TGTGCCAGCATCCTTGGCTCCCGGACAGATAATTCACCCCTCCACTTT
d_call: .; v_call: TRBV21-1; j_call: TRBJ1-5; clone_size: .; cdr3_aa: CASSKIPGSSAYSNQPQHF; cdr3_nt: TGTGCCAGCAGCAAAATCCCGGGGTCATCGGCCTATAGCAATCAGCCCCAGCATTTT
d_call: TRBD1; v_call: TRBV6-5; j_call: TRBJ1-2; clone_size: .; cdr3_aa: CASSYASTGNYGYTF; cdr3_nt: TGTGCCAGCAGTTACGCTTCGACAGGGAACTATGGCTACACCTTC
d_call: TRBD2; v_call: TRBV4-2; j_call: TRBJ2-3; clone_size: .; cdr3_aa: CASSQDETSGGAVDTQYF; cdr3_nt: TGTGCCAGCAGCCAAGATGAGACTAGCGGGGGGGCCGTAGATACGCAGTATTTT
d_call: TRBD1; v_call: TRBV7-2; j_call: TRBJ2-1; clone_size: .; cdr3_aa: CASSGPTGGLLNEQFF; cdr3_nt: TGTGCCAGCAGCGGGCCGACAGGGGGATTGTTAAATGAGCAGTTCTTC
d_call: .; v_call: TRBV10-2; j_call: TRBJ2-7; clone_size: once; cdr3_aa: CASSEWTAAYEQYF; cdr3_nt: TGCGCCAGCAGTGAGTGGACAGCAGCCTACGAGCAGTACTTC
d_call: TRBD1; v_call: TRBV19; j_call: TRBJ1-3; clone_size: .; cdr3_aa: CASMTTGGGNTIYF; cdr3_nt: TGTGCCAGTATGACCACAGGGGGCGGAAACACCATATATTTT
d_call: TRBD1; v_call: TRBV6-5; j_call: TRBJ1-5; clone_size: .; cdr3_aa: CASSRQGASNQPQHF; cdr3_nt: TGTGCCAGCAGTAGGCAGGGGGCGAGCAATCAGCCCCAGCATTTT
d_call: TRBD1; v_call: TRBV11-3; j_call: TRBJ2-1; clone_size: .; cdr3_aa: CASSLVAGGHGEQFF; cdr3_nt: TGTGCCAGCAGCTTAGTGGCAGGGGGCCATGGTGAGCAGTTCTTC
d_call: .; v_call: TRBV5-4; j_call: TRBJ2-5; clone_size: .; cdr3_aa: CASSSSRARQETQYF; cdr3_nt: TGTGCCAGCAGCTCGTCCAGGGCTCGACAAGAGACCCAGTACTTC
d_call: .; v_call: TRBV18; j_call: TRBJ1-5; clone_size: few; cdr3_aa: CASSPRRGDQPQHF; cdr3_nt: TGTGCCAGCTCACCCCGCCGGGGGGATCAGCCCCAGCATTTT
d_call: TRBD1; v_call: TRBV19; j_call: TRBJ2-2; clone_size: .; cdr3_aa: CASTRTGVTGELFF; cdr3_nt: TGTGCCAGTACCAGGACAGGGGTCACCGGGGAGCTGTTTTTT
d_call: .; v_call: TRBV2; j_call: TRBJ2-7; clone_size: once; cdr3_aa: CASFGWRKGSYEQYF; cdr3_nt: TGTGCCAGCTTCGGGTGGAGGAAGGGCTCCTACGAGCAGTACTTC
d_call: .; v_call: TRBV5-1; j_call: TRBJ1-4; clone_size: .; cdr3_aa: CASSIGGGHEKLFF; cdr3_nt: TGCGCCAGCAGCATCGGGGGAGGCCATGAAAAACTGTTTTTT